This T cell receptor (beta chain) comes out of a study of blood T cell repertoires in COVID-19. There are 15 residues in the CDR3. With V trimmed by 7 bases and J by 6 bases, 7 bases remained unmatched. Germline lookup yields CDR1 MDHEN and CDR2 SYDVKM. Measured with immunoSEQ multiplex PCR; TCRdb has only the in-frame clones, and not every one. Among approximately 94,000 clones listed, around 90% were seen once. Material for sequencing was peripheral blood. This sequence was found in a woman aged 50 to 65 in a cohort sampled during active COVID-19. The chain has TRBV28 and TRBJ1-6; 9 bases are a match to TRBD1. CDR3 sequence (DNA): TGTGCCAGCACCCAACGGGACAGGGTTAATTCACCCCTCCACTTT. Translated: CASTQRDRVNSPLHF.